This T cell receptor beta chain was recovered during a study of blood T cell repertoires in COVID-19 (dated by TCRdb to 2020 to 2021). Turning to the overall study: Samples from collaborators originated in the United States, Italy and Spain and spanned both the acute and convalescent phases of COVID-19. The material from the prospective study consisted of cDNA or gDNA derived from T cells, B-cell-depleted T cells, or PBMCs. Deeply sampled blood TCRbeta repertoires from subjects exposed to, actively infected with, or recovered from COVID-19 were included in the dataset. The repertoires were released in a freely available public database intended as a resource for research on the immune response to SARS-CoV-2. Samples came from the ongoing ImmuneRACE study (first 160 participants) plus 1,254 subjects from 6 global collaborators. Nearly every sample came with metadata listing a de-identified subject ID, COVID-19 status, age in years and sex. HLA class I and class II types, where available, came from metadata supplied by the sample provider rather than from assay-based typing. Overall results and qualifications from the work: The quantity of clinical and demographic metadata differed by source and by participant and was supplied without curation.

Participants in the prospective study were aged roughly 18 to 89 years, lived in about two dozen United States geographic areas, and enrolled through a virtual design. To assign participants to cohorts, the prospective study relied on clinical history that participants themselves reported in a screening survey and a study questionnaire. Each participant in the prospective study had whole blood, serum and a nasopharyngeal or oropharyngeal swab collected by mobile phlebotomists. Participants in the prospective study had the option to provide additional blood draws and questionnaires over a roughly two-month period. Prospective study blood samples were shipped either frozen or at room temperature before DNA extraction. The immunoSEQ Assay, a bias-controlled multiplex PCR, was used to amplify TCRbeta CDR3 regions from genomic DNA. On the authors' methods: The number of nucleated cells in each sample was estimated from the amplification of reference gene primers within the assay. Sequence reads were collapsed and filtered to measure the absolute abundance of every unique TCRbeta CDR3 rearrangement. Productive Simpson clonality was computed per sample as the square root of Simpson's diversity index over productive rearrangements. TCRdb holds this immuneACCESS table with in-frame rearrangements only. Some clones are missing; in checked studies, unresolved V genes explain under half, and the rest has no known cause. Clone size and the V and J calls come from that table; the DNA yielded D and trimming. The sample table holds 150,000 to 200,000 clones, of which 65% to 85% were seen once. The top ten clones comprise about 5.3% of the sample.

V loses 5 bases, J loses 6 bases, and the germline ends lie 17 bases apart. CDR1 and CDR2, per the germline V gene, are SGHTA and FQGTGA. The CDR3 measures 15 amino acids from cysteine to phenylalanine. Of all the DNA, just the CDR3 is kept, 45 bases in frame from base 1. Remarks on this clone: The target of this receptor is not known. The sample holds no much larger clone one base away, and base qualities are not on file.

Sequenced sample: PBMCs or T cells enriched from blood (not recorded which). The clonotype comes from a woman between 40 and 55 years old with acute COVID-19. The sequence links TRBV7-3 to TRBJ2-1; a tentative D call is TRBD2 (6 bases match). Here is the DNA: TGTGCCAGCAGCGAGCCTAGCGTCGGTAGCAATGAGCAGTTCTTC. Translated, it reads CASSEPSVGSNEQFF.